These 6 T cell receptor beta chains originate from one sample sequenced in a study of T cell responses to AZD1222 COVID-19 vaccine. Generated by immunoSEQ multiplex PCR, the TCRdb table keeps only in-frame clones and is missing some. The sample includes about 100,000 clones, around nine tenths of them seen just once. The source material was peripheral blood, sampled 28 days after the second dose of the MenACWY control vaccine. These receptors all stem from an adult who received the MenACWY meningococcal vaccine as a control.

The chain carries TRBV29-1 and TRBJ1-1, with D perhaps matching TRBD1 (5 bases). V lost 5 bases and J 2 bases, leaving 12 bases between the germline ends. The CDR3 extends over 13 amino acids. The germline V gene has CDR1 SQVTM and CDR2 ANQGSEA. CDR3 amino acids: CSVTKTDNTEAFF. CDR3 DNA: TGCAGCGTTACAAAGACAGACAACACTGAAGCTTTCTTT.

The chain recombines TRBV28 with TRBJ1-5; D remains ambiguous. The germline V and J ends were trimmed by 6 bases and 7 bases, with 16 bases remaining between them. The CDR3 totals 14 residues. The germline V gene has CDR1 MDHEN and CDR2 SYDVKM. The DNA for the CDR3 is TGTGCCAGCAGCATCCGCAGGAGAGTCCAGCCCCAGCATTTT. Amino acid sequence: CASSIRRRVQPQHF.

V and J are TRBV7-9 and TRBJ1-2; tentative D call: TRBD1 (6 bases). Looked up from germline, CDR1 is SEHNR and CDR2 is FQNEAQ (reference sequence). This CDR3 region has 14 residues. V was clipped by 4 bases and J by 0 bases, with 9 bases between them. The CDR3 here is CASSSQGTNYGYTF. In nucleotides, the CDR3 is TGTGCCAGCAGCTCACAGGGTACTAACTATGGCTACACCTTC. Using reference TRBV7-9 and TRBJ1-2 for the parts outside the CDR3, the full variable domain is DTGVSQNPRHKITKRGQNVTFRCDPISEHNRLYWYRQTLGQGPEFLTYFQNEAQLEKSRLLSDRFSAERPKGSFSTLEIQRTEQGDSAMYLCASSSQGTNYGYTFGSGTRLTVV.

The chain combines TRBV25-1 with TRBJ2-7; 7 bases align to TRBD1. V was pared by 6 bases and J by 11 bases, with 4 bases of the junction left unmatched. From germline, CDR1 is MGHDK and CDR2 SYGVNS. The CDR3 sequence is 10 residues long. DNA for the CDR3: TGTGCCAGCAGGGGGGACAGAGAGTACTTC. Amino acids: CASRGDREYF.

The chain couples TRBV5-6 to TRBJ2-7, with D possibly TRBD2 on 5 matching bases. The CDR3 covers 17 residues. Germline V gives CDR1 SGHDT, CDR2 YYEEEE. V was shortened by 1 base and J by 2 bases, with 19 bases between the two germline ends. CDR3 DNA: TGTGCCAGCAGCTTGTTCAGAGGCCACCAGACTACCTACGAGCAGTACTTC. It specifies CASSLFRGHQTTYEQYF.

The V gene is TRBV29-1, the J gene TRBJ1-2; perhaps TRBD1 as D (6 bases). The CDR3 consists of 12 residues. Germline-derived CDR1 and CDR2 are SQVTM and ANQGSEA. V lost 0 bases and J 9 bases, leaving 11 bases between the germline ends. CDR3 sequence reads: CSVEDRRDSYTF. The CDR3 nucleotides are TGCAGCGTTGAAGATAGGCGGGACAGCTACACCTTC. Full variable domain (outside the CDR3, taken from reference TRBV29-1 and TRBJ1-2): SAVISQKPSRDICQRGTSLTIQCQVDSQVTMMFWYRQQPGQSLTLIATANQGSEATYESGFVIDKFPISRPNLTFSTLTVSNMSPEDSSIYLCSVEDRRDSYTFGSGTRLTVV.